Described below is a single TCR beta chain sequence and its context. This clonotype was picked up many times. Its antigen is still unknown. Base qualities were left out, and no much larger clone turns up one base away. Two rounds of multiplex PCR on genomic DNA were used to amplify the TCR beta CDR3 region. The first PCR round used primers specific to each TRBV and TRBJ gene, with sequences filed in Chinese patent CN105087789A. The second PCR round used universal primers. The Roche High Pure PCR Template Preparation Kit was used to extract genomic DNA from frozen PBMCs. Libraries were sequenced paired-end with 151 bp reads on an Illumina HiSeq 3000. As for the original processing: CutAdapt was used to discard raw reads that did not contain the multiplex PCR primer sequences. High-quality paired reads were merged into contigs with PEAR. By aligning each contig to reference sequences, MiXCR assigned the TRB V, D and J gene segments to that contig. CDR3 sequences were clustered by base quality and sequence similarity to remove sequencing errors. Diversity was calculated as Shannon entropy divided by the natural log of the number of productive TCR sequences. Clonality was defined as one minus Shannon entropy divided by the natural log of the number of unique clonotypes. The Youden index of ROC curves was used to select progression-free survival cut-offs for repertoire metrics, and analyses were performed in R 3.5.3. TCRdb reanalyzed the raw reads on its own, using fastp at Q25 for trimming and MiXCR for clone calling, and kept in-frame beta chains. Rows are unified per CDR3 protein, each entry keeping the most common DNA and genes. The V and J calls follow TCRdb's processing rather than the paper's. The table for this sample lists roughly 13,000 distinct CDR3 sequences; about 32% of them were counted only once. The top ten hold about a quarter of the sample.

This sample is drawn from a study of prognosis after radiotherapy for stage I lung cancer (dated by TCRdb to the early 2020s). With regard to the full study: Between early 2018 and January 2019, approximately 18 stage I NSCLC patients were enrolled in Nanjing, China. For each of the approximately 20 patients, one blood sample was taken before SBRT and one after, so the study sequenced roughly 38 samples in total. Every patient was regarded as medically inoperable, because of comorbidities in approximately 12 cases and refusal of surgery in 6 or 7 cases. Tumor histology was squamous cell carcinoma in 6 to 8 patients and adenocarcinoma in roughly 12. Concurrent therapy was not administered to any patient alongside SBRT. The cohort was made up of about twelve men and more than five women, with a median age of approximately 74 years and an age range of 53 to 84 years. This study profiled peripheral blood TCR beta repertoires from stage I NSCLC patients before and after stereotactic body radiotherapy and linked the repertoires to distant failure. Image-guided IMRT or VMAT was used to deliver SBRT in 3 to 5 fractions at a biologically effective dose of at least 100 Gy. Patients with newly diagnosed primary stage I lung tumors numbered more than 11, with several others having oligometastatic NSCLC after surgical resection of the primary tumor. Four of the 19 patients developed distant metastases after SBRT, at a median of around seven months; the other 15 showed no significant progression.

Counted from cysteine to phenylalanine, this CDR3 has 13 amino acids. Left in the record is the CDR3 DNA by itself, 39 bases read in frame from the first base. V and J are truncated by 5 bases and 2 bases respectively, leaving an intervening sequence of 10 bases. Reading the germline V gene gives CDR1 MDHEN and CDR2 SYDVKM. The study at large found these results: TRBV and TRBJ usage frequencies reportedly differed by metastasis status, in two V genes at baseline and in under 10 V and two J genes after SBRT. All reported P values were unadjusted for multiple comparisons. The small cohort and short follow-up limited the study, so independent validation of the findings is needed. No determination of tumor specificity was made for expanded TCR clones. Post-SBRT Shannon entropy and its change from baseline were lower in patients who developed distant metastases; baseline Shannon entropy was not associated with metastases. After SBRT, the number of unique TCR clones decreased (median roughly 9,900 before versus some 6,900 after; Wilcoxon paired P=0.011).

No patient had a history of other malignancies or prior chemotherapy or radiotherapy, and all had node-negative disease on CT and PET/CT. At each of the two time points, six milliliters of peripheral venous blood were collected into EDTA tubes. PBMCs were isolated by Ficoll-Paque Plus density-gradient centrifugation. Samples were stored at -80°C immediately after collection until analysis. The chain was built from TRBV28 and TRBJ2-7, with an unclear D gene assignment. This receptor was identified in a donor aged 50 or older with non-small cell lung cancer. The sequencing here drew on PBMCs, taken before or after stereotactic body radiation therapy (not recorded which). The CDR3 protein is CASSKGIPYEQYF. The bases are TGTGCCAGCAGTAAGGGAATCCCCTACGAGCAGTACTTC.